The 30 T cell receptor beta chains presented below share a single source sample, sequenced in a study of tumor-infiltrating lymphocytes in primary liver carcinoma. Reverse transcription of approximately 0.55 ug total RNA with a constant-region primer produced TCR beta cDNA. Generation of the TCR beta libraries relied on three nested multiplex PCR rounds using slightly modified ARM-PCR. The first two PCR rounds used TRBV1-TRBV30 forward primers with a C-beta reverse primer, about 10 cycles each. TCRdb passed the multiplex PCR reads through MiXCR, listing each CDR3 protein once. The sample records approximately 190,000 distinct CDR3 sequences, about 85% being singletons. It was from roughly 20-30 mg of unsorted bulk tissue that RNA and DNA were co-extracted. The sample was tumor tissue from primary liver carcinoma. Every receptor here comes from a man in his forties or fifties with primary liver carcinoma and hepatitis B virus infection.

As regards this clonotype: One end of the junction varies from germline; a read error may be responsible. CDR3 protein: CISSLLGVGDEQFF. The DNA for the CDR3 is TGTATCAGCAGCCTCCTAGGGGTAGGGGACGAGCAGTTCTTC. The chain has TRBV4-1 and TRBJ2-7; D might be TRBD1 or TRBD2, each matching 5 bases. The J call is uncertain, as TRBJ2-1 better fits the DNA end. Looked up from germline, CDR1 is MGHRA and CDR2 is YSYEKL. The CDR3 loop spans 14 amino acids.

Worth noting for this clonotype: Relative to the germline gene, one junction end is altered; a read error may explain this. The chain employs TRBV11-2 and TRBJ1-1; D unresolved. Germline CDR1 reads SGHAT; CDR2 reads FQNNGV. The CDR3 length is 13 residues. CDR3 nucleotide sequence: TGTGCCAGCAGTTTAGGCCTGAACACTGAAGCCATCTTT. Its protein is CASSLGLNTEAIF.

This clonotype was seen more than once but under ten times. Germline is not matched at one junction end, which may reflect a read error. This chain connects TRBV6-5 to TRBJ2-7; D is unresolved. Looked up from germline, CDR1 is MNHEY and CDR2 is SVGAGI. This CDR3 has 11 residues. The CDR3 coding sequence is TGTGCCAGCAGTTCGGATCGCGAGCAGTGCTTC. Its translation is CASSSDREQCF.

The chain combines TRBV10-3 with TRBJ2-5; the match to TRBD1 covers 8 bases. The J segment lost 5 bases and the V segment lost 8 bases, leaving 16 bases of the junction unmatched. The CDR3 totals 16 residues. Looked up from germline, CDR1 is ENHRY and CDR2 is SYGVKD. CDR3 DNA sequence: TGTGCCATCGAACCGGGACAGGTGATTCCTTTTGAGACCCAGTACTTC. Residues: CAIEPGQVIPFETQYF.

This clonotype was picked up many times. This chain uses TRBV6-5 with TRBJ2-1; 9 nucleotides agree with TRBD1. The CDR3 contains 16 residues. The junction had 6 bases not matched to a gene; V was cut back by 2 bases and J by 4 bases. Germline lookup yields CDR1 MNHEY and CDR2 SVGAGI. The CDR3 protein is CASSYGGQGNYNEQFF. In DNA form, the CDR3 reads TGTGCCAGCAGTTACGGGGGACAGGGAAATTACAATGAGCAGTTCTTC.

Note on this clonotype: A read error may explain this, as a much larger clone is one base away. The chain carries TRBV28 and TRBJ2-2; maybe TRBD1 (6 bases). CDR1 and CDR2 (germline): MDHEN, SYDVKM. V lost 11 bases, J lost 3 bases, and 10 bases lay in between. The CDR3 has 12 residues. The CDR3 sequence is CAWQGYTGELFF. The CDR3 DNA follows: TGTGCCTGGCAGGGGTACACCGGGGAGCTGTTTTTT.

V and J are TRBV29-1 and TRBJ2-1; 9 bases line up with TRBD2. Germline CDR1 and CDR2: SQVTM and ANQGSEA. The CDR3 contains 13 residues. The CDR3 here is CNSGTSNRNEQFF. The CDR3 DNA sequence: TGCAACTCCGGGACTAGCAACAGGAATGAGCAGTTCTTC.

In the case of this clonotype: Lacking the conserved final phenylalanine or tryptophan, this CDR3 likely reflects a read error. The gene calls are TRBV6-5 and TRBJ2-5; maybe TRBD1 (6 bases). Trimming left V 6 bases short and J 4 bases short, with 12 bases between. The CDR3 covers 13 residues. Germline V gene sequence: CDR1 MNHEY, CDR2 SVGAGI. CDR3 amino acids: CASSRRGIETQYL. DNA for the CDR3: TGTGCCAGCAGCCGCAGGGGAATAGAGACCCAGTACCTC.

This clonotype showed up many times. The CDR3 spells CASSSRESNQPQHF. In DNA, the CDR3 is TGTGCCAGCAGCTCCCGGGAGAGCAATCAGCCCCAGCATTTT. The J gene is TRBJ1-5, the V gene TRBV12-3 or TRBV12-4; D gene unclear. CDR3 length: 14 amino acids. Trimming pared 6 bases from V and 1 base from J, leaving 10 bases between.

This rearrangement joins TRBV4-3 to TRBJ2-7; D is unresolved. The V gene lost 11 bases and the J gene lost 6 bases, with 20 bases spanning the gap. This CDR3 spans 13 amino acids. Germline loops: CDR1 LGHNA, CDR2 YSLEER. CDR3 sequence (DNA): TGCGCCGGCAACCAAAATCTGCCCTTCGAGCAGTACTTC. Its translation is CAGNQNLPFEQYF.

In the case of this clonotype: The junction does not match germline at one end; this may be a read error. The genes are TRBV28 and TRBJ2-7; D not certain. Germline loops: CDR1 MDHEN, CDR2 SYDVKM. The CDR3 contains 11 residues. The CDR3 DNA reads TGTACCAGCATCAGCTCCTACGAGCAGTACTTC. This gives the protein CTSISSYEQYF.

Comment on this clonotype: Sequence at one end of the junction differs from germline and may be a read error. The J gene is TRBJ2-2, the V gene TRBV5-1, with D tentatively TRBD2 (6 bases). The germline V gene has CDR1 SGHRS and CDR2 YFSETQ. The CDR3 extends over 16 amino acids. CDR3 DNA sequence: TGCGCCGGCAGCTTACATCACAGGACGAAAACCGGGGGGCTGTTTTTT. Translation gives CAGSLHHRTKTGGLFF.

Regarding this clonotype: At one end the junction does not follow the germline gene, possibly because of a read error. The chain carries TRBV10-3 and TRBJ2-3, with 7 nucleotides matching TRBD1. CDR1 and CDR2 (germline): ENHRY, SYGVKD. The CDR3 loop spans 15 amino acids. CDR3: CAISAGRGCTGTQYF. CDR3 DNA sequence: TGTGCCATCAGTGCTGGCAGGGGGTGCACAGGTACGCAGTATTTT.

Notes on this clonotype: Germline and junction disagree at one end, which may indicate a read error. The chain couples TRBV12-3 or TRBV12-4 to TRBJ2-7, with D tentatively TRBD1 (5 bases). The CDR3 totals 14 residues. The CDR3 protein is CTSSPTQVSYEQYF. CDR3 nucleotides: TGTACCAGTAGTCCCACACAGGTCTCCTACGAGCAGTACTTC.

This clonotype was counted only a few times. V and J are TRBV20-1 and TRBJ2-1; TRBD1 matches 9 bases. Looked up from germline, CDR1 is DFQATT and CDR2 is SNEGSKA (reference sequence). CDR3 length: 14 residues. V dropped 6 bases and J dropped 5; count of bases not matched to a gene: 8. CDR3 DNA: TGCAGTGCAAGGCCGGGACAGGGTGACAATGAGCAGTTCTTC. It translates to CSARPGQGDNEQFF.

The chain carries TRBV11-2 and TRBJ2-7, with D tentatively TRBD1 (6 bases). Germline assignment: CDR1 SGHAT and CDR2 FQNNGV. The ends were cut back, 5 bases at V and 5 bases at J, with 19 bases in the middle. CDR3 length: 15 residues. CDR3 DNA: TGTGCCAGCAGCATAAGATGGACAGAGGAAAACGAGCAGTACTTC. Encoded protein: CASSIRWTEENEQYF. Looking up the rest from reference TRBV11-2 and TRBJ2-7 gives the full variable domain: EAGVAQSPRYKIIEKRQSVAFWCNPISGHATLYWYQQILGQGPKLLIQFQNNGVVDDSQLPKDRFSAERLKGVDSTLKIQPAKLEDSAVYLCASSIRWTEENEQYFGPGTRLTVT.

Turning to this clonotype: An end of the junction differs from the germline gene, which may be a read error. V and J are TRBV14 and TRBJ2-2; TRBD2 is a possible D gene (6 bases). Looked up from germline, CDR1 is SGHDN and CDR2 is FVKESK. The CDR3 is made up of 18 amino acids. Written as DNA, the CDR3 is TGTGCCAGGAGCCAAGAGAACGGCCTAGCGAGTAACACCGGGGAGCTGTTTTTT. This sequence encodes CARSQENGLASNTGELFF.

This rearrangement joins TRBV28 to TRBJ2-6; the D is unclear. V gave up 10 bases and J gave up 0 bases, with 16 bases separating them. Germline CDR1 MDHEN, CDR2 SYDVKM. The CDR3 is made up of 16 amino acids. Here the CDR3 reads CANSSTDISGANVLTF. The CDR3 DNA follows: TGTGCCAACAGCTCCACAGACATCTCTGGGGCCAACGTCCTGACTTTC.

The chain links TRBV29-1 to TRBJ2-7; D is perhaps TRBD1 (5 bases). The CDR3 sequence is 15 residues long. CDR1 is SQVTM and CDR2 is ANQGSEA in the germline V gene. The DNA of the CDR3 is TGCAACGTCATTTTTCGACAGCCAGGATTCTACGAGCAGTACTTC. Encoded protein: CNVIFRQPGFYEQYF.

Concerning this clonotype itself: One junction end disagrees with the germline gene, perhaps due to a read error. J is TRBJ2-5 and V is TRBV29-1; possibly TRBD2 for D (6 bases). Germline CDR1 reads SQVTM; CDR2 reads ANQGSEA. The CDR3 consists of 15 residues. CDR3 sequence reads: CNVGLPGEDQVTQYF. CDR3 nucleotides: TGCAATGTTGGCCTCCCGGGGGAGGATCAAGTGACCCAGTACTTC.

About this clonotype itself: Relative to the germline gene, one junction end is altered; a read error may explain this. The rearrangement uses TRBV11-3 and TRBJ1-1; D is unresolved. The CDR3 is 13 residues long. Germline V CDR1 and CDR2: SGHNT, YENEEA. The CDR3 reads CASSLGPDAEDYF. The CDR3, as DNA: TGTGCCAGCAGCCTAGGTCCAGACGCTGAAGATTACTTT. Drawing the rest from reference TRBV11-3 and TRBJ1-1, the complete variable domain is EAGVVQSPRYKIIEKKQPVAFWCNPISGHNTLYWYLQNLGQGPELLIRYENEEAVDDSQLPKDRFSAERLKGVDSTLKIQPAELGDSAVYLCASSLGPDAEDYFGQGTRLTVV.

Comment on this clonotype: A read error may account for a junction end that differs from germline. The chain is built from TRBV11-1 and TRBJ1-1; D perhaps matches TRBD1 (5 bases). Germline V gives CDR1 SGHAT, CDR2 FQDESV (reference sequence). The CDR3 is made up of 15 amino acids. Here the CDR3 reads CAISLAGTGNTEAFF. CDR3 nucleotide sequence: TGTGCCATCAGCTTAGCAGGGACTGGGAACACTGAAGCCTTCTTT.

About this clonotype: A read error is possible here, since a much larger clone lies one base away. In DNA form, the CDR3 reads TGTGCCAGCAGTGAAACAGGGGGCTCCTACAATGGGCAGTTCTTC. Amino acids: CASSETGGSYNGQFF. V usage is TRBV6-4 and J usage is TRBJ2-1, with 9 bases aligning to TRBD1. This CDR3 region has 15 residues. CDR1 and CDR2 from the germline V gene are MRHNA and SNTAGT.

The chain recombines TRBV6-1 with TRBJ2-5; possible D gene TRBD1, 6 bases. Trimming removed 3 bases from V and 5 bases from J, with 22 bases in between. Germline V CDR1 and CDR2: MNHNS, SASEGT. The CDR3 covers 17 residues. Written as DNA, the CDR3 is TGTGCCAGCAGTGAGTACGTCCCCGGACAGTATCGTGAGACCCAGTACTTC. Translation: CASSEYVPGQYRETQYF.

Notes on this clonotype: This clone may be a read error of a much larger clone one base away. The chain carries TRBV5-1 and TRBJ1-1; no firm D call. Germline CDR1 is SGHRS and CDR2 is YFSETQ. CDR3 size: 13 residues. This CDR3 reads CASRLEPSGSTFF. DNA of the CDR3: TGCGCCAGCAGATTGGAACCGTCGGGTTCGACTTTCTTT.

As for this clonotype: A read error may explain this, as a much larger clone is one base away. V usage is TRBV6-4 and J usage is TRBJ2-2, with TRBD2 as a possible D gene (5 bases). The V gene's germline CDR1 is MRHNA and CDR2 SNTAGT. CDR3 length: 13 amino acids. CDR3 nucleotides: TGTGCCAGCAGTGACTCGGGCACCGGGGAGCTGCTTTTT. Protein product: CASSDSGTGELLF.

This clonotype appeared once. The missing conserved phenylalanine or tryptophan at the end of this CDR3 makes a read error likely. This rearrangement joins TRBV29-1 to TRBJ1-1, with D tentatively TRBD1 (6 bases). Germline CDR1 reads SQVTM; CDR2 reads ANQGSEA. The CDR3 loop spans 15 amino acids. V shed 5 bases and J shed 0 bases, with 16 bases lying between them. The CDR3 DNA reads TGCAGCGTTTCCCCAGGGTGGGACATGAACACTGAAGCTTTCTCT. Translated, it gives CSVSPGWDMNTEAFS.

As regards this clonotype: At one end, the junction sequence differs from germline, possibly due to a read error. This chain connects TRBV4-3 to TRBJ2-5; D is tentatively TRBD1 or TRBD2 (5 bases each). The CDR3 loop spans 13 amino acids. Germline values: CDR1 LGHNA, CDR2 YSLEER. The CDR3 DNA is TGCGCCAGCAACCAAGATTTGGGGGAGACCCAGTGCTTC. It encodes CASNQDLGETQCF.

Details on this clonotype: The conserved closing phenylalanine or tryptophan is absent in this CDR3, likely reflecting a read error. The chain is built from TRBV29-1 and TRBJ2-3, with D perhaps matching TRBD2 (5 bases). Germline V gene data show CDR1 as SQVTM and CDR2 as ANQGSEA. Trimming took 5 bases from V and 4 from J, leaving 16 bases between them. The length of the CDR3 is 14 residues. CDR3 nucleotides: TGCAGCGTTTCACCCCCGTCCGGGGCAGATACGCAGTATCCT. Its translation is CSVSPPSGADTQYP.

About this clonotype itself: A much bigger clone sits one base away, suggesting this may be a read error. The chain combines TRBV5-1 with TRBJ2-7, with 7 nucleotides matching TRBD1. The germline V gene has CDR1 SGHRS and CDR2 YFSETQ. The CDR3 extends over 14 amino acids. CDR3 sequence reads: CASSLEGGSHEHYF. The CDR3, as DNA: TGCGCCAGCAGCTTGGAAGGGGGCTCCCACGAGCACTACTTC.